Shown below are 25 T cell receptor beta chains from a single sample sequenced in a study of cytomegalovirus exposure and HLA in healthy donors. The PCR made use of 60 Vbeta and 13 Jbeta primers. TCRdb's table, derived via immunoSEQ multiplex PCR, lists solely in-frame clones and lacks some. This repertoire shows 150,000 or so clones, roughly 85% found once; its top ten account for roughly 1.5%. The sample consisted of PBMCs. These TCRs come from a male donor in good health and CMV-seronegative.

This clone was detected only once. V usage is TRBV7-3 and J usage is TRBJ2-4; perhaps TRBD2 as D (5 bases). The CDR3 length is 15 residues. CDR1 is SGHTA and CDR2 is FQGTGA in the germline V gene. Trimming stripped 5 bases from V and 1 base from J, with 12 bases between. The CDR3 sequence is CASSPGPGAKNIQYF. The CDR3 DNA reads as TGTGCCAGCAGCCCCGGACCGGGGGCCAAAAACATTCAGTACTTC.

The CDR3: CAVHARQGLTDTQYF. In nucleotides, the CDR3 is TGTGCCGTTCACGCGAGACAGGGCCTCACAGATACGCAGTATTTT. This chain links TRBV6-1 with TRBJ2-3; 7 bases agree with TRBD1. This CDR3 is built from 15 residues. Germline values: CDR1 MNHNS, CDR2 SASEGT. The V and J ends lost 11 bases and 2 bases, in that order; junction bases with no gene match: 13.

The chain links TRBV19 to TRBJ1-5, with no clear D. Germline-derived CDR1 and CDR2 are LNHDA and SQIVND (reference sequence). CDR3 size: 15 residues. Between the trimmed V and J ends, which lost 1 base and 3 bases, there was a span of 10 bases. CDR3 in amino acids: CASSIGSGLNQPQHF. CDR3 DNA: TGTGCCAGTAGTATAGGGTCAGGTCTCAATCAGCCCCAGCATTTT.

The chain is built from TRBV5-4 and TRBJ1-2, with 7 bases that match TRBD1. The trim removed 2 bases at V and 2 bases at J, leaving 6 bases unmatched. The CDR3 is made up of 15 amino acids. Per the germline V gene, CDR1 is SGHNT and CDR2 is YYREEE (reference sequence). The CDR3: CASSFDAGGNYGYTF. CDR3 sequence (DNA): TGTGCCAGCAGCTTCGATGCAGGGGGGAACTATGGCTACACCTTC.

The chain combines TRBV30 with TRBJ2-1; D unresolved. The V end was cut by 3 bases, the J end by 5 bases, with 11 bases between. In germline, CDR1 is GTSNPN, CDR2 SVGIG (reference sequence). The CDR3 contains 13 residues. The DNA of the CDR3 is TGTGCCTGGAGGTACCTCCGGGACAATGAGCAGTTCTTC. This gives the protein CAWRYLRDNEQFF.

The chain uses TRBV5-4 and TRBJ2-1, with D tentatively TRBD1 (6 bases). The CDR3 consists of 16 residues. Germline V gene sequence: CDR1 SGHNT, CDR2 YYREEE (reference sequence). Deletions cut 5 bases from V and 2 bases from J, with 17 bases between. The CDR3 sequence: CASSSDMGAAYNEQFF. CDR3 nucleotides: TGTGCCAGCAGTTCGGACATGGGGGCAGCCTACAATGAGCAGTTCTTC.

The CDR3 region has the DNA TGTGCCAGTAGCGACAGGGGGGGCAATCAGCCCCAGCATTTT. Translation gives CASSDRGGNQPQHF. The chain has TRBV19 and TRBJ1-5, with 9 positions matching TRBD1. The germline gives CDR1 LNHDA, CDR2 SQIVND (reference sequence). The ends lost 6 bases at V and 2 bases at J; junction bases unmatched: 2. This CDR3 region has 14 residues.

About this clone: An end of the junction does not agree with germline; a read error may underlie this. Other DNA sequences from this sample encode an identical CDR3 as well. The chain combines TRBV19 with TRBJ2-2; D might be TRBD1 (6 bases). Germline V CDR1 and CDR2: LNHDA, SQIVND (reference sequence). The CDR3 is made up of 13 amino acids. The CDR3 DNA sequence: TGTGCCAGTAGTATTCAGGGGACCGGGGAGTTGTTTTTT. Translation: CASSIQGTGELFF.

This clone was observed a single time. J is TRBJ1-1 and V is TRBV2, with 8 bases that match TRBD1. The ends lost 0 bases at V and 3 bases at J; junction bases unmatched: 9. CDR1 is SNHLY and CDR2 is FYNNEI in the germline V gene. The CDR3 runs to 17 residues. The DNA of the CDR3 is TGTGCCAGCAGTGAAGCCCGACAGGGGTTAGGGTACACTGAAGCTTTCTTT. Translation: CASSEARQGLGYTEAFF.

The V and J genes are TRBV9 and TRBJ1-4, with D tentatively TRBD1 (5 bases). The CDR3 extends over 14 amino acids. Trimming shortened V by 1 base and J by 7 bases, and 11 bases separated the two germline ends. Germline V gene data show CDR1 as SGDLS and CDR2 as YYNGEE. CDR3: CASSVSQGSEKLFF. CDR3 bases: TGTGCCAGCAGCGTAAGTCAGGGTAGTGAAAAACTGTTTTTT.

This chain joins TRBV19 and TRBJ2-7; 8 bases are a match to TRBD1. The germline V gene encodes CDR1 LNHDA and CDR2 SQIVND (reference sequence). After removal of 2 bases from V and 2 bases from J, the junction contained 5 bases not matched to a gene. The CDR3 has 15 amino acids. The CDR3 spells CASSIPGQGTYEQYF. CDR3 bases: TGTGCCAGTAGTATACCTGGACAGGGAACCTACGAGCAGTACTTC.

The chain uses TRBV6-5 and TRBJ1-5; weak D call: TRBD1 (5 bases). V gave up 5 bases and J gave up 9 bases, with 17 bases separating them. The CDR3 has 14 amino acids. Germline loops: CDR1 MNHEY, CDR2 SVGAGI. The CDR3 DNA sequence: TGTGCCAGCAGTGAAAATCCAGGGCCATGGCCCCAGCATTTT. It yields the protein CASSENPGPWPQHF.

The chain employs TRBV27 and TRBJ1-1; D is possibly TRBD1 (6 bases). Germline V gene data show CDR1 as MNHEY and CDR2 as SMNVEV (reference sequence). This CDR3 comprises 14 residues. The ends were cut back, 3 bases at V and 0 bases at J, with 8 bases in the middle. CDR3 sequence (DNA): TGTGCCAGCAGTTTGACAGGACTGAACACTGAAGCTTTCTTT. This sequence encodes CASSLTGLNTEAFF.

V and J are TRBV6-5 and TRBJ1-6; no definite D call. The CDR3 is 14 amino acids. V gave up 4 bases and J gave up 8 bases, with 12 bases separating them. Germline-derived CDR1 and CDR2 are MNHEY and SVGAGI. CDR3 DNA: TGTGCCAGCAGTTTATCAGTTATCGATTCACCCCTCCACTTT. It codes for CASSLSVIDSPLHF.

The rearrangement joins TRBV19 to TRBJ1-5; 7 bases line up with TRBD1. Trimming took 8 bases from V and 3 from J; bases not matched to a gene: 4. The germline V gene encodes CDR1 LNHDA and CDR2 SQIVND (reference sequence). The CDR3 extends over 13 amino acids. For the CDR3, the DNA is TGTGCCAGTTCCGGGACAGACAATCAGCCCCAGCATTTT. Its protein is CASSGTDNQPQHF.

The rearrangement uses TRBV9 and TRBJ2-4; a weak D match, TRBD1 (6 bases). Trimming removed 0 bases at V and 8 bases at J, with 9 bases between. Germline CDR1 and CDR2: SGDLS and YYNGEE. This CDR3 has 13 residues. CDR3 in amino acids: CASSVVGGDIQYF. The CDR3 region has the DNA TGTGCCAGCAGCGTAGTTGGGGGCGACATTCAGTACTTC.

The J gene is TRBJ1-1, the V gene TRBV15; D possibly corresponds to TRBD1 (6 bases). With 0 bases removed from V and 5 bases from J, the gap between germline ends came to 13 bases. Germline V lookup: CDR1 LNHNV, CDR2 YYDKDF (reference sequence). The length of the CDR3 is 15 residues. For the CDR3, the DNA is TGTGCCACCAGCAGAGATCAGGGGCGGGCTACTGAAGCTTTCTTT. This sequence encodes CATSRDQGRATEAFF.

The chain combines TRBV10-2 with TRBJ2-7; D gene unclear. The CDR3 runs 13 residues. V was trimmed by 2 bases and J by 1 base, leaving 6 bases between them. Germline lookup yields CDR1 WSHSY and CDR2 SAAADI. The CDR3 DNA reads as TGCGCCAGCAGTGAGGTCAGGTCCTACGAGCAGTACTTC. Translation gives CASSEVRSYEQYF.

The CDR3 coding sequence is TGTGCCAGTAGTAGGGGGGACAGGGTGAGCGAAAACATTCAGTACTTC. The encoded protein is CASSRGDRVSENIQYF. The chain employs TRBV19 and TRBJ2-4; 9 positions agree with TRBD1. The CDR3 has 16 residues. Trimming cost V 4 bases and J 5 bases; bases outside gene matches: 9. Germline values: CDR1 LNHDA, CDR2 SQIVND (reference sequence).

The chain carries TRBV11-3 and TRBJ2-1, with a weak D call TRBD2 (5 bases). The CDR3 totals 13 residues. The V gene's germline CDR1 is SGHNT and CDR2 YENEEA. The V end was cut by 0 bases, the J end by 7 bases, with 7 bases between. The CDR3 sequence is CASSLDGVNEQFF. In DNA, the CDR3 is TGTGCCAGCAGCTTAGACGGGGTTAATGAGCAGTTCTTC.

The chain carries TRBV7-9 and TRBJ1-1, with 7 bases identical to TRBD1. The V gene end was trimmed by 3 bases and the J gene end by 4 bases; junction bases not matched to a gene: 2. Germline CDR1 SEHNR, CDR2 FQNEAQ (reference sequence). This CDR3 has 13 amino acids. The CDR3 region has the DNA TGTGCCAGCAGCTTCGACAGGGCCACTGAAGCTTTCTTT. This codes for CASSFDRATEAFF.

This sequence joins TRBV11-3 and TRBJ2-2, with TRBD1 matching over 8 bases. The V and J ends lost 5 bases and 3 bases, in that order; junction bases with no gene match: 5. The CDR3 totals 15 residues. Germline values: CDR1 SGHNT, CDR2 YENEEA. This CDR3 reads CASSLRTGHTGELFF. The CDR3 DNA is TGTGCCAGCAGCCTGAGGACAGGGCACACCGGGGAGCTGTTTTTT. The full variable domain, in which reference TRBV11-3 and TRBJ2-2 provide the parts outside the CDR3, is EAGVVQSPRYKIIEKKQPVAFWCNPISGHNTLYWYLQNLGQGPELLIRYENEEAVDDSQLPKDRFSAERLKGVDSTLKIQPAELGDSAVYLCASSLRTGHTGELFFGEGSRLTVL.

The V and J genes are TRBV19 and TRBJ1-6, with a possible D match to TRBD1 (5 bases). The V gene's germline CDR1 is LNHDA and CDR2 SQIVND (reference sequence). The V and J ends lost 6 bases and 16 bases respectively, with 16 bases between them. The CDR3 contains 12 residues. The CDR3 DNA reads as TGTGCCAGTAGCACGGTCCTGGGGCGGCTCCACTTT. Amino acids: CASSTVLGRLHF.

This clone was observed many times. The chain carries TRBV7-9 and TRBJ2-7; TRBD1 aligns across 10 bases. J was trimmed by 5 bases and V by 7 bases; bases with no gene match: 8. In germline, CDR1 is SEHNR, CDR2 FQNEAQ (reference sequence). This CDR3 has 14 residues. CDR3 loop: CASTTGQGIHEQYF. The CDR3 DNA follows: TGTGCCAGCACCACGGGACAGGGGATACACGAGCAGTACTTC.

The sample holds a few counts of this clone. In DNA form, the CDR3 reads TGTGCCAGCAGCGTGAACAGGGAAGGGGAAAAAGCTTTCTTT. It is translated as CASSVNREGEKAFF. The chain carries TRBV11-3 and TRBJ1-1; a weak D match, TRBD1 (6 bases). V gave up 5 bases and J gave up 9 bases, with 19 bases separating them. Germline V gene lookup returns CDR1 SGHNT and CDR2 YENEEA. The CDR3 consists of 14 residues.